These T cell receptor beta chains were read from a single sample in a study of blood T cell repertoires in COVID-19. Assay used: immunoSEQ multiplex PCR; TCRdb lists only in-frame clones, some missing. This repertoire shows 300,000 to 400,000 clones, approximately 88% found once; its top ten account for 9.9%. The source material was peripheral blood. Source of these receptors: a man younger than 40 with COVID-19, enrolled during active disease. Each CDR3 is given with its conserved first and last residue. A D gene is named only where the DNA matches it firmly. The listing skips clone size in some rows; elsewhere it reads once, few, many or a size class.

- - TRBJ2-3 TRBV27 CASSPQLPGTEVTDTQYF TGTGCCAGCAGTCCACAATTGCCGGGGACTGAGGTCACAGATACGCAGTATTTT
- TRBD2 TRBJ2-2 TRBV5-5 CASSFKPWREVTGELFF TGTGCCAGCAGCTTTAAGCCTTGGCGGGAGGTCACCGGGGAGCTGTTTTTT
- TRBD1 TRBJ1-2 TRBV6-2/TRBV6-3 CASSSPGQGNSGYTF TGTGCCAGCAGTTCTCCGGGACAGGGGAATTCTGGCTACACCTTC
- TRBD2 TRBJ2-7 TRBV7-9 CASSQRGGPSYEQYF TGTGCCAGCAGCCAGCGGGGGGGCCCCTCCTACGAGCAGTACTTC
- TRBD1 TRBJ1-5 TRBV27 CASSFQGARDQPQHF TGTGCCAGCAGTTTTCAGGGGGCAAGAGATCAGCCCCAGCATTTT
- TRBD2 TRBJ2-7 TRBV9 CASSVVGGGEQYF TGTGCCAGCAGCGTAGTCGGCGGGGGCGAGCAGTACTTC
- TRBD1 TRBJ1-1 TRBV6-5 CASRDDRVGAFF TGTGCCAGCAGGGACGACAGGGTCGGAGCTTTCTTT
- TRBD2 TRBJ2-7 TRBV15 CATSKKTSGGYEQYF TGTGCCACCAGCAAAAAGACTAGCGGGGGTTACGAGCAGTACTTC
- TRBD1 TRBJ1-2 TRBV7-3 CASSLTPGQGHRYTF TGTGCCAGCAGCTTAACCCCGGGACAGGGGCATCGCTACACCTTC
- - TRBJ1-2 TRBV28 CASSTEAFYGYTF TGTGCCAGCTCGACAGAGGCCTTCTATGGCTACACCTTC
- - TRBJ1-5 TRBV6-5 CASSDTHNNQPQHF TGTGCCAGCTCCGATACACATAACAATCAGCCCCAGCATTTT
once - TRBJ1-5 TRBV28 CATTGTANQPQHF TGTGCCACTACAGGGACGGCAAATCAGCCCCAGCATTTT
once TRBD2 TRBJ2-7 TRBV15 CATSMTQRGAYEQYF TGTGCCACCAGCATGACCCAGCGGGGGGCCTACGAGCAGTACTTC
- - TRBJ1-1 TRBV28 CASSHRSGGVTEAFF TGTGCCAGCAGCCATCGAAGTGGGGGGGTCACTGAAGCTTTCTTT
- - TRBJ2-5 TRBV30 CAWSVWASQGETQYF TGTGCCTGGAGTGTATGGGCTTCGCAGGGGGAGACCCAGTACTTC
- TRBD1 TRBJ2-2 TRBV4-3 CASSQDYRGLAGELFF TGCGCCAGCAGCCAAGATTACAGGGGGCTCGCCGGGGAGCTGTTTTTT
- - TRBJ1-1 TRBV6-9 CASSLGPRTEAFF TGTGCCAGCAGTTTGGGCCCCCGGACTGAAGCTTTCTTT
- TRBD1 TRBJ2-3 TRBV7-2 CASSPELVGTVITDTQYF TGTGCCAGCAGCCCAGAGCTTGTCGGGACAGTCATCACAGATACGCAGTATTTT
- TRBD1 TRBJ2-4 TRBV18 CASSGQSLAKNIQYF TGTGCCAGCTCGGGACAGTCACTAGCCAAAAACATTCAGTACTTC
- - TRBJ2-3 TRBV7-2 CASRELAADTQYF TGTGCCAGCAGAGAACTAGCCGCAGATACGCAGTATTTT
- TRBD2 TRBJ2-2 TRBV7-2 CASSNKAGEGTGELFF TGTGCCAGCAGCAATAAAGCGGGGGAAGGCACCGGGGAGCTGTTTTTT
many TRBD1 TRBJ2-7 TRBV7-9 CASSLLQGVLSYEQYF TGTGCCAGCAGCTTATTGCAGGGGGTACTTTCCTACGAGCAGTACTTC
- TRBD1 TRBJ2-7 TRBV4-3 CASSQSYGTDTYEQYF TGCGCCAGCAGCCAATCTTACGGGACAGATACCTACGAGCAGTACTTC
- TRBD1 TRBJ1-2 TRBV29-1 CSVGQGTTLNYGYTF TGCAGCGTTGGACAGGGGACTACTCTCAACTATGGCTACACCTTC
- - TRBJ1-1 TRBV2 CASSETGATPTDTEAFF TGTGCCAGCAGTGAAACAGGCGCGACCCCTACGGACACTGAAGCTTTCTTT
once - TRBJ1-6 TRBV5-4 CASSLGHKSSYNSPLHF TGTGCCAGCAGCCTTGGACACAAGAGCTCCTATAATTCACCCCTCCACTTT
- TRBD2 TRBJ2-1 TRBV6-4 CASSVGLAGDQQFF TGTGCCAGCAGTGTAGGGCTAGCGGGAGACCAGCAGTTCTTC
- - TRBJ2-7 TRBV5-6 CASSPDTGSGEQYF TGTGCCAGCAGCCCGGACACAGGGTCGGGGGAGCAGTACTTC